The 9 T cell receptor beta chains below come from one sample, sequenced in a study of T cells in Graves' hyperthyroidism and ophthalmopathy. It was RNA transcripts that yielded the amplified TCR beta CDR3 regions. Carried out on the TCR CDR3, a first-round RT-PCR used the HTBI primer set. From the multiplex PCR reads, TCRdb called clonotypes with MiXCR, one entry per CDR3 protein. This sample has just over 550,000 distinct CDR3 sequences; about 43% occur once, and the top ten carry approximately 8.2%. Material for sequencing was peripheral blood or thyroid tissue (not recorded which). Receptor source: a woman under 30 with Graves' hyperthyroidism.

Regarding this clonotype: The junction differs from germline at one of its ends, possibly a read error. This chain connects TRBV7-9 to TRBJ1-5; TRBD1 might be the D (6 bases). The CDR3 is 15 amino acids. Germline CDR1 is SEHNR and CDR2 is FQNEAQ (reference sequence). DNA for the CDR3: TGTGCCAGCAGCAGGGGGGACACGACATACGGACCCCGGCATTTT. Protein sequence: CASSRGDTTYGPRHF.

This clonotype was counted ten times or more. The chain combines TRBV7-2 with TRBJ1-3; D ambiguous. CDR1 and CDR2 from the germline V gene are SGHTA and FQGNSA. The ends were cut back, 3 bases at V and 0 bases at J, with 6 bases in the middle. There are 14 residues in the CDR3. The DNA of the CDR3 is TGTGCCAGCAGCTTGGCGGTCTCTGGAAACACCATATATTTT. This encodes CASSLAVSGNTIYF.

In regard to this clonotype: Given a much more abundant clone one base away, this may be a read error. The chain links TRBV19 to TRBJ2-5, with TRBD1 as a possible D gene (7 bases). There are 13 residues in the CDR3. Germline CDR1 is LNHDA and CDR2 is SQIVND (reference sequence). CDR3 DNA: TGTGGCAGTAGCGGACAGGTACGAGAGACCCAGTACTTC. Translating gives CGSSGQVRETQYF.

The V call is TRBV10-3, the J call TRBJ1-5; 8 nucleotides agree with TRBD1. This CDR3 contains 15 residues. With 4 bases clipped from V and 5 bases from J, the junction kept 7 bases outside the gene matches. Per germline, CDR1 ENHRY and CDR2 SYGVKD. CDR3 coding DNA: TGTGCCATCAGTGCTTTTCCAGGGGGCTATCAGCCCCAGCATTTT. This gives the protein CAISAFPGGYQPQHF.

The V and J genes are TRBV19 and TRBJ2-2, with 8 bases fitting TRBD2. This CDR3 comprises 12 residues. The ends lost 9 bases at V and 5 bases at J; junction bases unmatched: 2. Germline-derived CDR1 and CDR2 are LNHDA and SQIVND (reference sequence). Here the CDR3 reads CASGRVTGELFF. The CDR3 DNA reads as TGTGCCAGCGGGAGGGTAACCGGGGAGCTGTTTTTT. The full variable domain, rest sourced from reference TRBV19 and TRBJ2-2, is DGGITQSPKYLFRKEGQNVTLSCEQNLNHDAMYWYRQDPGQGLRLIYYSQIVNDFQKGDIAEGYSVSREKKESFPLTVTSAQKNPTAFYLCASGRVTGELFFGEGSRLTVL.

The rearrangement uses TRBV5-5 and TRBJ1-2; no reliable D call. V lost 1 base and J 6 bases, leaving 13 bases between the germline ends. This CDR3 has 14 amino acids. CDR1 and CDR2 from the germline V gene are SGHKS and YYEKEE (reference sequence). In nucleotides, the CDR3 is TGTGCCAGCAGCTTGCCGACCGGGTCGAATGGCTACACCTTC. Translating gives CASSLPTGSNGYTF.

With respect to this clonotype: A much larger clonotype is one base distant, so this may be a read error. The V gene is TRBV10-3, the J gene TRBJ1-1; 7 positions agree with TRBD1. Trimming at V came to 2 bases and at J to 4 bases, leaving 7 bases not matched to a gene. This CDR3 spans 15 amino acids. Germline-derived CDR1 and CDR2 are ENHRY and SYGVKD. The DNA for the CDR3 is TGTGCCATCAGTGAGGTTGAACAGGGGAGCACTGAAGCTTTCTTT. Its protein is CAISEVEQGSTEAFF.

This clonotype occurred a few times. This chain joins TRBV12-3 or TRBV12-4 and TRBJ2-5, with D unresolved. Trimming removed 10 bases at V and 6 bases at J, with 12 bases between. The CDR3 totals 11 residues. The CDR3 coding sequence is TGTGCCACCGCCGCAGGTCAGACCCAGTACTTC. Its protein is CATAAGQTQYF.

This clonotype came up a few times. V and J are TRBV19 and TRBJ1-4, with a weak D call TRBD1 (5 bases). From germline, CDR1 is LNHDA and CDR2 SQIVND (reference sequence). The length of the CDR3 is 18 residues. The ends were cut back, 9 bases at V and 0 bases at J, with 23 bases in the middle. CDR3 coding DNA: TGTGCCAGCAGCGTAGCCGTGGGGGGAGGTGCAACTAATGAAAAACTGTTTTTT. Translation: CASSVAVGGGATNEKLFF.